This T cell receptor beta chain was recovered during a study of blood T cell repertoires in COVID-19. CDR3 length: 16 amino acids. V trimming: 5 bases; J trimming: 0 bases; junction bases outside the gene matches: 5. Looked up from germline, CDR1 is SNHLY and CDR2 is FYNNEI. Per the original data handling: Reference gene primer amplification gave estimated nucleated cell counts. Profiling relied on immunoSEQ multiplex PCR, and the TCRdb table lists in-frame clones only, not all of them. For V, J and clone size, that table is used; D and trimming come from the DNA. Among tens of thousands of clones listed, 83% were seen once.

The receptor's source is a woman over 75 with acute or convalescent COVID-19. This rearrangement joins TRBV2 to TRBJ1-5; 9 bases align to TRBD1. The sample consisted of peripheral blood. CDR3 nucleotide sequence: TGTGCCAGCAGTAAGGACAGGGGAACTAGCAATCAGCCCCAGCATTTT. It encodes CASSKDRGTSNQPQHF.